A single sample is the source of the 3 T cell receptor beta chains below, sequenced in a study of cytomegalovirus exposure and HLA in healthy donors. 60 Vbeta and 13 Jbeta primers were used in PCR. TCRdb keeps only in-frame clones here, not all; method: immunoSEQ multiplex PCR. This table holds about 160,000 clones, about four fifths found once. Sequencing was done on a sample of PBMCs. The receptors derive from a male donor in good health and CMV-seropositive.

The chain combines TRBV27 with TRBJ2-1; no clear D. Trimming left V 5 bases short and J 0 bases short, with 14 bases between. Germline V CDR1 and CDR2: MNHEY, SMNVEV (reference sequence). The CDR3 is 16 residues long. In nucleotides, the CDR3 is TGTGCCAGCAGTCGATCGATTCCCTACTCCTACAATGAGCAGTTCTTC. Amino acids: CASSRSIPYSYNEQFF.

CDR3 region: CASSARRQNELHF. The CDR3 bases are TGTGCCAGCAGCGCCCGGCGGCAGAACGAGCTCCACTTT. This chain uses TRBV7-2 with TRBJ1-6; no clear D gene. CDR3 length: 13 amino acids. Trimming left V 5 bases short and J 16 bases short, with 18 bases between. Germline loops: CDR1 SGHTA, CDR2 FQGNSA.

CDR3 DNA sequence: TGTGCCTGGCAGGGGATTCGCCTCCACTTT. It specifies CAWQGIRLHF. This rearrangement joins TRBV30 to TRBJ1-6; D might be TRBD1 (6 bases). Between the trimmed V and J ends, which lost 5 bases and 15 bases, there was a span of 11 bases. The CDR3 covers 10 residues. Germline CDR1 reads GTSNPN; CDR2 reads SVGIG (reference sequence). Full variable domain (rest looked up from reference TRBV30 and TRBJ1-6): SQTIHQWPATLVQPVGSPLSLECTVEGTSNPNLYWYRQAAGRGLQLLFYSVGIGQISSEVPQNLSASRPQDRQFILSSKKLLLSDSGFYLCAWQGIRLHFGNGTRLTVT.